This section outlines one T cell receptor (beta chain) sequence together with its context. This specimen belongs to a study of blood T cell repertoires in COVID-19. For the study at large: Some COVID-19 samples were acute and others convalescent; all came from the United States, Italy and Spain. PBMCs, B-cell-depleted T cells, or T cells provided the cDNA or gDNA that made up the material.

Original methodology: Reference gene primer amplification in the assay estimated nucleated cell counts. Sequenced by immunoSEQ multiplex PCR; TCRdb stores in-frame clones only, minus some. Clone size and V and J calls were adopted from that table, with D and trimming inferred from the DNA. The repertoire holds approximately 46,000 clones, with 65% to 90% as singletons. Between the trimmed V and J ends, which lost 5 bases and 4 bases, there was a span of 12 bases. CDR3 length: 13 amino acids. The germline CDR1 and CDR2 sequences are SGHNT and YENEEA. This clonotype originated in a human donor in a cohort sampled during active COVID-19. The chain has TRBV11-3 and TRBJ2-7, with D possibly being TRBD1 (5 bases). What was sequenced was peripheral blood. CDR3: CASSLRRAYEQYF. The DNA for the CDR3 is TGTGCCAGCAGCCTCCGCAGGGCGTACGAGCAGTACTTC.